Shown below are 5 T cell receptor beta chains from a single sample sequenced in a study of identical twins. Via MiXCR, TCRdb re-called the 5' RACE reads, giving one row per CDR3 protein. The data show 700,000 to 950,000 distinct CDR3 sequences, around 12% seen once. The same specimen was also included in a second study, on yellow fever vaccine responses in identical twins.

The source material was PBMCs. These receptors all stem from a woman aged 18 to 35 in good health.

This clonotype was counted at least ten times. The chain is built from TRBV29-1 and TRBJ2-1; D assignment may be TRBD1 or TRBD2 (6 bases each). This CDR3 comprises 17 residues. V was clipped by 1 base and J by 2 bases, with 18 bases between them. Germline CDR1 is SQVTM and CDR2 is ANQGSEA. The DNA of the CDR3 is TGCAGCGTTGAAGCCGGATCGGGGGCGCACACCTACAATGAGCAGTTCTTC. Translating gives CSVEAGSGAHTYNEQFF.

DNA for the CDR3: TGTGCCAGCGGACTCATCACCGGGGAGCTGTTTTTT. It yields the protein CASGLITGELFF. This rearrangement joins TRBV27 to TRBJ2-2; tentatively, D is TRBD2 (5 bases). Trimming stripped 8 bases from V and 4 bases from J, with 8 bases between. Germline assignment: CDR1 MNHEY and CDR2 SMNVEV (reference sequence). The CDR3 has 12 residues.

This clonotype was counted many times. This chain connects TRBV3-1 to TRBJ1-1; D uncertain. The germline V gene has CDR1 LGHDT and CDR2 YNNKEL (reference sequence). The V and J ends lost 1 base and 5 bases respectively, with 14 bases between them. The length of the CDR3 is 15 residues. This CDR3 reads CASSQAWSYSTEAFF. CDR3 in DNA: TGTGCCAGCAGCCAAGCGTGGTCTTATTCTACTGAAGCTTTCTTT.

Only a few counts were recorded for this clonotype. The chain links TRBV20-1 to TRBJ2-5, with a tentative D call TRBD1 (5 bases). CDR1 and CDR2 (germline): DFQATT, SNEGSKA (reference sequence). V was shortened by 3 bases and J by 1 base, with 18 bases between the two germline ends. The length of the CDR3 is 16 residues. For the CDR3, the DNA is TGCAGTGCTAGGGTCCTCGCAGGGCGCGCCCAAGAGACCCAGTACTTC. Translating it yields CSARVLAGRAQETQYF.

This clonotype was seen a few times. V is TRBV7-9 and J is TRBJ2-5, with TRBD1 matching 9 bases. The CDR3 runs to 17 residues. V was pared by 0 bases and J by 4 bases, with 9 bases of the junction left unmatched. Germline lookup yields CDR1 SEHNR and CDR2 FQNEAQ (reference sequence). For the CDR3, the DNA is TGTGCCAGCAGCTTAGCGGGACAGGGAGTGCTTGGAGAGACCCAGTACTTC. It translates to CASSLAGQGVLGETQYF. The whole variable domain, remainder taken from reference TRBV7-9 and TRBJ2-5, is DTGVSQNPRHKITKRGQNVTFRCDPISEHNRLYWYRQTLGQGPEFLTYFQNEAQLEKSRLLSDRFSAERPKGSFSTLEIQRTEQGDSAMYLCASSLAGQGVLGETQYFGPGTRLLVL.